Below, 7 T cell receptor beta chains from the same sample are listed, as sequenced in a study of blood T cell repertoires in COVID-19. Measured with immunoSEQ multiplex PCR; TCRdb has only the in-frame clones, and not every one. The sample lists 250,000 to 300,000 clones; roughly nine tenths were seen once. Sequencing input: PBMCs or T cells enriched from blood (not recorded which). These receptors were taken from a woman aged 55-75 years who had recovered from COVID-19.

The rearrangement joins TRBV29-1 to TRBJ1-1; D remains ambiguous. V was clipped by 8 bases and J by 0 bases, with 10 bases between them. Germline V lookup: CDR1 SQVTM, CDR2 ANQGSEA. The CDR3 is made up of 12 amino acids. CDR3 DNA sequence: TGCAGCTTCAGTCCAATGAACACTGAAGCTTTCTTT. Translating gives CSFSPMNTEAFF.

V usage is TRBV5-1 and J usage is TRBJ2-2, with 8 bases matching TRBD1. Germline loops: CDR1 SGHRS, CDR2 YFSETQ. J gave up 7 bases and V 4 bases, and 6 bases lay outside the gene matches. This CDR3 is built from 14 residues. CDR3 sequence: CASSITGTGGELFF. The DNA for the CDR3 is TGCGCCAGCAGCATCACGGGGACAGGCGGGGAGCTGTTTTTT.

Notes on this clone: Other DNA variants within this sample encode the same CDR3. The chain employs TRBV3-1 (or the pseudogene TRBV3-2) and TRBJ1-2; unclear D gene. The CDR3 is made up of 12 amino acids. Germline CDR1 reads LGHDT; CDR2 reads YNNKEL (reference sequence). Trimming took 4 bases from V and 6 from J, leaving 9 bases between them. This CDR3 reads CASSLGVDGYTF. The CDR3 nucleotides are TGTGCCAGCAGCCTGGGAGTCGATGGCTACACCTTC.

V is TRBV25-1 and J is TRBJ1-2, with D possibly TRBD1 on 6 matching bases. The CDR3 contains 14 residues. Trimming took off 3 bases at V and 7 bases at J, with 15 bases between the two ends. Looked up from germline, CDR1 is MGHDK and CDR2 is SYGVNS. CDR3 sequence reads: CASSDPERGSGYTF. In DNA form, the CDR3 reads TGTGCCAGCAGTGACCCGGAAAGGGGGTCTGGCTACACCTTC.

The J gene is TRBJ1-5, the V gene TRBV12-5, with a tentative D call TRBD1 (5 bases). The CDR3 covers 14 residues. Germline V gene sequence: CDR1 LGHNT, CDR2 FRNRAP. V was pared by 7 bases and J by 3 bases, with 13 bases between. The DNA for the CDR3 is TGTGCTAGTGTCGAGCGGGGGGTCAATCAGCCCCAGCATTTT. Protein product: CASVERGVNQPQHF.

This chain uses TRBV5-1 with TRBJ1-1, with D possibly being TRBD1 (6 bases). V was shortened by 3 bases and J by 8 bases, with 8 bases between the two germline ends. This CDR3 spans 11 amino acids. CDR1 and CDR2 (germline): SGHRS, YFSETQ. This chain's CDR3 is CASSSGQEAFF. In DNA form, the CDR3 reads TGCGCCAGCAGCTCAGGACAGGAAGCTTTCTTT.

The V call is TRBV28, the J call TRBJ1-4, with TRBD1 as a possible D gene (5 bases). From germline, CDR1 is MDHEN and CDR2 SYDVKM. V shed 5 bases and J shed 9 bases, with 16 bases lying between them. CDR3 length equals 14 residues. Here the CDR3 reads CASSPTTDIKKLFF. DNA for the CDR3: TGTGCCAGCAGTCCAACGACAGATATTAAAAAACTGTTTTTT.